The rows below give T cell receptor beta chains drawn from one sample of a study of radiotherapy plus CTLA-4 blockade in lung cancer. The assay was immunoSEQ multiplex PCR, and TCRdb's table has in-frame clones only and misses some. The sample records about 45,000 clones, approximately 67% being singletons. Sequencing used peripheral blood, obtained from a patient treated with radiotherapy plus ipilimumab. The receptors were sampled from a human donor with non-small cell lung cancer who had a partial response to radiotherapy plus ipilimumab. Both conserved end residues are part of each CDR3. Each record gives: clone size, J gene, D gene, V gene, CDR3 protein. The D gene is left open where the match is weak. The size of a clone is reported for some rows only, either as once, few or many, or as a class for expanded clones.

NA,TRBJ1-5,NA,TRBV6-5,CASSYRRVGQPQHF
few,TRBJ1-2,NA,TRBV7-3,CASSPRTTGYTF
NA,TRBJ2-5,NA,TRBV2,CASSRLSQETQYF
NA,TRBJ1-2,NA,TRBV30,CAWTPLPGGGGYTF
NA,TRBJ1-6,NA,TRBV5-6,CASSLGTAPRDSPLHF
NA,TRBJ1-6,TRBD1,TRBV23-1,CASSHKRQGNSPLHF
NA,TRBJ1-2,NA,TRBV6-1,CASTENRLLGGYTF
NA,TRBJ2-5,TRBD1,TRBV7-3,CASSWGQQETQYF
NA,TRBJ2-7,TRBD1,TRBV5-4,CASSPDRASSYEQYF
NA,TRBJ2-7,NA,TRBV28,CASSPVSGLYEQYF
NA,TRBJ2-2,TRBD2,TRBV27,CASSLGRSGRFHTGELFF
few,TRBJ2-7,TRBD1,TRBV5-6,CASGTGWSEQYF
few,TRBJ2-7,NA,TRBV29-1,CSVEDRGRASAQYF
NA,TRBJ2-1,NA,TRBV2,CASSDAGQQFF
NA,TRBJ2-3,TRBD2,TRBV5-1,CASSLEAGGRTDTQYF
few,TRBJ2-2,NA,TRBV6-5,CASSYTGIGELFF
NA,TRBJ1-4,TRBD1,TRBV5-1,CASSEGQGSMVVKKLFF
NA,TRBJ2-5,TRBD2,TRBV27,CASSRLGGSQETQYF
NA,TRBJ1-2,NA,TRBV6-1,CASTHGGAKDYGYTF
medium-sized,TRBJ2-7,TRBD1,TRBV10-3,CAITGGQSYEQYF
once,TRBJ1-2,NA,TRBV6-5,CASSYSRRSNYGYTF
NA,TRBJ1-1,NA,TRBV19,CASSIGQLNTEAFF
NA,TRBJ1-4,TRBD1,TRBV5-1,CASSSDLQGGNEKLFF
NA,TRBJ2-3,NA,TRBV29-1,CSVEGSQTGTDTQYF
NA,TRBJ2-7,NA,TRBV5-6,CASSRTVGYEQYF
NA,TRBJ2-5,NA,TRBV4-1,CASTGAGQETQYF
NA,TRBJ2-5,NA,TRBV13,CASSLKGSRGETQYF
NA,TRBJ1-2,TRBD1,TRBV5-8,CASSLAAGTAIVGNF
NA,TRBJ2-5,NA,TRBV10-3,CAISEHETQYF
NA,TRBJ1-6,NA,TRBV7-3,CASSLMAGPSPLHF
NA,TRBJ1-5,NA,TRBV15,CATSRDIQPQHF
NA,TRBJ2-5,NA,TRBV4-1,CASSPHGVQETQYF
NA,TRBJ2-5,NA,TRBV6-5,CASWRQKSRETQYF
NA,TRBJ1-4,NA,TRBV2,CASRDGAPNEKLFF
few,TRBJ2-7,NA,TRBV18,CASSPPTDKYEQYF
NA,TRBJ2-5,TRBD2,TRBV5-1,CASSPGGSGGQETQYF
NA,TRBJ1-2,NA,TRBV29-1,CSVEDEEGLYGYTF
few,TRBJ1-1,NA,TRBV13,CASSLRGGEAFF
few,TRBJ1-2,TRBD1,TRBV5-6,CASSVGQGAGYGYTF